Below, 21 T cell receptor beta chains from the same sample are listed, as sequenced in a study of OX40 agonist ivuxolimab in advanced cancers. Clones were sequenced by immunoSEQ multiplex PCR, and TCRdb holds only the in-frame ones, with some missing. Of under 80,000 clones listed, about 93% are singletons. The material sequenced was CD4+ or CD8+ T cells sorted from blood, taken in a trial of the OX40 agonist ivuxolimab. The receptors stem from an adult with an advanced solid tumor such as melanoma, head and neck, liver or kidney cancer.

The chain uses TRBV7-6 and TRBJ2-7; D is ambiguous. The CDR3 is made up of 12 amino acids. Trimming took off 5 bases at V and 2 bases at J, with 7 bases between the two ends. The germline V gene encodes CDR1 SGHVS and CDR2 FNYEAQ. CDR3 nucleotide sequence: TGTGCCAGCAGCCGAGGCCCCTACGAGCAGTACTTC. Protein product: CASSRGPYEQYF.

This clone occurred a few times. The gene calls are TRBV27 and TRBJ2-1; 8 bases map to TRBD2. Germline V gene data show CDR1 as MNHEY and CDR2 as SMNVEV (reference sequence). The CDR3 consists of 20 residues. J gave up 0 bases and V 4 bases, and 17 bases lay outside the gene matches. CDR3 amino acids: CASSSLGDSGGAASYNEQFF. CDR3 nucleotides: TGTGCCAGCAGTTCCCTCGGGGACTCGGGGGGGGCAGCCTCCTACAATGAGCAGTTCTTC.

This chain joins TRBV15 and TRBJ2-7; D gene unclear. The V end was cut by 2 bases, the J end by 1 base, with 6 bases between. This CDR3 comprises 13 residues. Germline CDR1 is LNHNV and CDR2 is YYDKDF (reference sequence). Here the CDR3 reads CATSRTDSYEQYF. In nucleotides, the CDR3 is TGTGCCACCAGCAGAACAGATTCCTACGAGCAGTACTTC.

V usage is TRBV10-3 and J usage is TRBJ2-1; D is ambiguous. Germline CDR1 reads ENHRY; CDR2 reads SYGVKD. This CDR3 comprises 14 residues. V dropped 6 bases and J dropped 2 bases, with 11 bases sitting between them. CDR3 sequence: CAISSALAYNEQFF. In DNA, the CDR3 is TGTGCCATCAGCTCCGCGCTCGCCTACAATGAGCAGTTCTTC.

The chain couples TRBV30 to TRBJ2-7; D is unresolved. Between the trimmed V and J ends, which lost 0 bases and 2 bases, there was a span of 11 bases. Germline V gives CDR1 GTSNPN, CDR2 SVGIG (reference sequence). CDR3 length: 14 residues. As DNA, the CDR3 is TGTGCCTGGAGTGTACTCGGGCAGGCCTACGAGCAGTACTTC. It codes for CAWSVLGQAYEQYF.

The chain has TRBV6-5 and TRBJ2-7, with D unresolved. Germline CDR1 is MNHEY and CDR2 is SVGAGI. The ends were cut back, 2 bases at V and 2 bases at J, with 1 base in the middle. This CDR3 is built from 11 residues. The CDR3 DNA reads TGTGCCAGCAGTTACGCCTACGAGCAGTACTTC. Translated: CASSYAYEQYF.

The chain is built from TRBV5-8 and TRBJ2-5; 10 nucleotides align to TRBD1. This CDR3 contains 15 residues. The germline CDR1 and CDR2 sequences are SGHTS and YDEGEE. V lost 8 bases, J lost 4 bases, and 11 bases stayed unmatched. The CDR3 DNA is TGTGCCAGTACCAAGACAGGGGGCGCGGGAGAGACCCAGTACTTC. Protein: CASTKTGGAGETQYF.

This clone appeared once. The chain has TRBV9 and TRBJ2-7, with 10 nucleotides matching TRBD1. The CDR3 is 14 amino acids. CDR1 is SGDLS, CDR2 YYNGEE, per germline. V was pared by 4 bases and J by 3 bases, with 4 bases of the junction left unmatched. CDR3 DNA: TGTGCCAGCAGCTCCCGGGACAGGGGCTACGAGCAGTACTTC. Its translation is CASSSRDRGYEQYF.

This chain uses TRBV6-5 with TRBJ2-1; D gene ambiguous. CDR1 and CDR2 (germline): MNHEY, SVGAGI. The CDR3 consists of 12 residues. Trimming took off 5 bases at V and 7 bases at J, with 9 bases between the two ends. The CDR3 reads CASSASRNEQFF. Here the CDR3 DNA reads TGTGCCAGCAGTGCCTCTCGGAATGAGCAGTTCTTC.

The chain recombines TRBV7-3 with TRBJ2-2; 7 nucleotides agree with TRBD2. V lost 2 bases to trimming and J lost 6 bases; unmatched junction nucleotides: 6. Germline CDR1 SGHTA, CDR2 FQGTGA. The CDR3 contains 15 residues. CDR3 nucleotides: TGTGCCAGCAGCTTAGGTGCGGGAGAGGCCGGGGAGCTGTTTTTT. As protein: CASSLGAGEAGELFF. The whole variable domain, remainder taken from reference TRBV7-3 and TRBJ2-2, is GAGVSQTPSNKVTEKGKYVELRCDPISGHTALYWYRQSLGQGPEFLIYFQGTGAADDSGLPNDRFFAVRPEGSVSTLKIQRTERGDSAVYLCASSLGAGEAGELFFGEGSRLTVL.

The chain recombines TRBV6-5 with TRBJ2-7; D may be TRBD1 (5 bases). Per the germline V gene, CDR1 is MNHEY and CDR2 is SVGAGI. The V and J ends lost 5 bases and 3 bases respectively, with 17 bases between them. The CDR3 runs to 15 residues. DNA of the CDR3: TGTGCCAGCAGTAGAGGTCGGCAGGGTAGCTACGAGCAGTACTTC. Protein product: CASSRGRQGSYEQYF.

The V and J genes are TRBV27 and TRBJ2-7; the match to TRBD1 covers 8 bases. The junction had 6 bases not matched to a gene; V was cut back by 4 bases and J by 4 bases. Per germline, CDR1 MNHEY and CDR2 SMNVEV (reference sequence). The CDR3 has 14 amino acids. The CDR3 nucleotides are TGTGCCAGCAGTTCACGGGGACAGGTGTACGAGCAGTACTTC. Its translation is CASSSRGQVYEQYF.

The chain combines TRBV7-9 with TRBJ2-2, with 7 bases identical to TRBD1. After removal of 5 bases from V and 4 bases from J, the junction contained 10 bases not matched to a gene. The CDR3 spans 16 residues. Germline V gene sequence: CDR1 SEHNR, CDR2 FQNEAQ (reference sequence). This chain's CDR3 is CASSGALDRITGELFF. DNA for the CDR3: TGTGCCAGCAGCGGGGCCCTGGACAGGATCACCGGGGAGCTGTTTTTT.

The chain carries TRBV29-1 and TRBJ1-3; TRBD1 might be the D (5 bases). V lost 5 bases to trimming and J lost 2 bases, with 13 bases between them. Germline values: CDR1 SQVTM, CDR2 ANQGSEA. CDR3 size: 14 residues. The CDR3 protein is CSVPFGAPGNTIYF. CDR3 sequence (DNA): TGCAGCGTTCCTTTCGGGGCCCCTGGAAACACCATATATTTT.

The rearrangement uses TRBV15 and TRBJ1-5; D not certain. Trimming removed 5 bases at V and 6 bases at J, with 11 bases between. CDR1 and CDR2 (germline): LNHNV, YYDKDF (reference sequence). The CDR3 is 13 residues long. This CDR3 is CATSPRRTQPQHF. For the CDR3, the DNA is TGTGCCACCAGCCCTCGGAGGACTCAGCCCCAGCATTTT.

The chain combines TRBV7-8 with TRBJ2-1, with 11 bases matching TRBD2. The germline CDR1 and CDR2 sequences are SGHVS and FQNEAQ. V shed 2 bases, J shed 1 base, and the junction held 7 bases outside the gene matches. This CDR3 region has 18 residues. CDR3 loop: CASSLKTSGGHSYNEQFF. The CDR3 nucleotides read TGTGCCAGCAGCTTAAAAACTAGCGGGGGTCATTCCTACAATGAGCAGTTCTTC.

The rearrangement joins TRBV28 to TRBJ1-5; tentative D call: TRBD1 (5 bases). Germline V gives CDR1 MDHEN, CDR2 SYDVKM. The V end was cut by 0 bases, the J end by 8 bases, with 14 bases between. The CDR3 consists of 15 residues. CDR3 nucleotides: TGTGCCAGCAGTTTATGGGGTTTTGCGGGGGAGCCCCAGCATTTT. This gives the protein CASSLWGFAGEPQHF.

The chain uses TRBV2 and TRBJ2-1; tentatively, D is TRBD2 (6 bases). Germline assignment: CDR1 SNHLY and CDR2 FYNNEI. CDR3 size: 15 residues. The V end lost 6 bases, the J end lost 5 bases, and 17 bases lay between the germline ends. The CDR3 reads CASREGSSLHNEQFF. CDR3 sequence (DNA): TGTGCCAGCAGGGAGGGGTCCTCCTTACACAATGAGCAGTTCTTC. The variable domain in full, with the rest retrieved from reference TRBV2 and TRBJ2-1, is EPEVTQTPSHQVTQMGQEVILRCVPISNHLYFYWYRQILGQKVEFLVSFYNNEISEKSEIFDDQFSVERPDGSNFTLKIRSTKLEDSAMYFCASREGSSLHNEQFFGPGTRLTVL.

The chain links TRBV7-9 to TRBJ2-3; D is unresolved. With 6 bases removed from V and 5 bases from J, the gap between germline ends came to 9 bases. CDR3 length: 12 residues. Germline CDR1 reads SEHNR; CDR2 reads FQNEAQ (reference sequence). CDR3 in amino acids: CASRFYEDTQYF. CDR3 DNA: TGTGCCAGCAGGTTCTACGAAGATACGCAGTATTTT.

The rearrangement joins TRBV9 to TRBJ1-6, with D possibly matching TRBD1 (5 bases). This CDR3 has 13 amino acids. CDR1 is SGDLS and CDR2 is YYNGEE in the germline V gene. Between the trimmed V and J ends, which lost 0 bases and 10 bases, there was a span of 8 bases. This CDR3 is CASSVDDSSPLHF. In DNA, the CDR3 is TGTGCCAGCAGCGTAGATGACAGCTCACCCCTCCACTTT.

The rearrangement joins TRBV5-6 to TRBJ2-1; 11 bases are a match to TRBD2. Germline loops: CDR1 SGHDT, CDR2 YYEEEE. The V gene end was trimmed by 4 bases and the J gene end by 5 bases; junction bases not matched to a gene: 8. The CDR3 is 16 amino acids. CDR3: CASSNPGLAAHNEQFF. In nucleotides, the CDR3 is TGTGCCAGCAGCAATCCGGGACTAGCGGCCCACAATGAGCAGTTCTTC.